A single sample gave rise to the 24 T cell receptor beta chains below, sequenced in a study of technical replicates of blood from a handful of donors. Only in-frame clones appear in the TCRdb table, and some are missing; sequencing was by immunoSEQ multiplex PCR. The sample yields some 60,000 clones, around nine tenths seen once. Sample: PBMCs. These receptors were taken from a human donor in good health. Some clones in this sample may be carry-over from other donors' samples.

The chain joins TRBV9 to TRBJ1-3; tentative D call: TRBD1 (5 bases). CDR1 and CDR2 (germline): SGDLS, YYNGEE. Trimming took 1 base from V and 3 from J, leaving 11 bases between them. This CDR3 has 15 amino acids. CDR3 protein: CASSVRGGGGNTIYF. For the CDR3, the DNA is TGTGCCAGCAGCGTACGGGGGGGAGGTGGAAACACCATATATTTT.

The chain links TRBV6-5 to TRBJ2-5; 8 bases align to TRBD2. The germline V gene encodes CDR1 MNHEY and CDR2 SVGAGI. CDR3 size: 15 residues. J was trimmed by 1 base and V by 6 bases; bases with no gene match: 7. DNA for the CDR3: TGTGCCAGCAGGAAAGCGGGAGAATGCCAAGAGACCCAGTACTTC. The encoded protein is CASRKAGECQETQYF.

The chain recombines TRBV13 with TRBJ2-3, with TRBD1 matching 7 bases. CDR1 and CDR2 (germline): PRHDT, FYEKMQ (reference sequence). The CDR3 is 14 amino acids. V shed 5 bases, J shed 4 bases, and the junction held 6 bases outside the gene matches. CDR3 in amino acids: CASSQGQMADTQYF. DNA for the CDR3: TGTGCCAGCAGCCAGGGACAGATGGCAGATACGCAGTATTTT.

The chain couples TRBV15 to TRBJ2-2, with D tentatively TRBD2 (6 bases). The CDR3 runs 16 residues. CDR1 LNHNV and CDR2 YYDKDF come from the germline V gene (reference sequence). Deletions cut 2 bases from V and 6 bases from J, with 16 bases between. CDR3: CATSRKLAGEAGELFF. The CDR3 DNA follows: TGTGCCACCAGCAGAAAACTAGCAGGCGAGGCCGGGGAGCTGTTTTTT. Drawing the rest from reference TRBV15 and TRBJ2-2, the complete variable domain is DAMVIQNPRYQVTQFGKPVTLSCSQTLNHNVMYWYQQKSSQAPKLLFHYYDKDFNNEADTPDNFQSRRPNTSFCFLDIRSPGLGDTAMYLCATSRKLAGEAGELFFGEGSRLTVL.

The gene calls are TRBV6-1 and TRBJ1-5; D gene unclear. Germline CDR1 reads MNHNS; CDR2 reads SASEGT. The CDR3 is made up of 13 amino acids. V shed 0 bases and J shed 5 bases, with 5 bases lying between them. The CDR3 region has the DNA TGTGCCAGCAGTGAAGCCGGTTATCAGCCCCAGCATTTT. Residues: CASSEAGYQPQHF.

The rearrangement uses TRBV7-2 and TRBJ2-7; tentative D call: TRBD1 (6 bases). CDR1 and CDR2 from the germline V gene are SGHTA and FQGNSA. The CDR3 loop spans 17 amino acids. Trimming stripped 0 bases from V and 6 bases from J, with 21 bases between. The CDR3 DNA reads as TGTGCCAGCAGCTTAGCTCCCCAGGGGCCGAGAGGAGGCGAGCAGTACTTC. Translation: CASSLAPQGPRGGEQYF. The variable domain in full, completed from reference TRBV7-2 and TRBJ2-7, reads GAGVSQSPSNKVTEKGKDVELRCDPISGHTALYWYRQSLGQGLEFLIYFQGNSAPDKSGLPSDRFSAERTGGSVSTLTIQRTQQEDSAVYLCASSLAPQGPRGGEQYFGPGTRLTVT.

The chain links TRBV6-5 to TRBJ2-7; TRBD1 aligns across 8 bases. Germline lookup yields CDR1 MNHEY and CDR2 SVGAGI. The V segment lost 2 bases and the J segment 2 bases; nucleotides outside the gene matches: 5. The CDR3 sequence is 15 residues long. CDR3: CASSYAGQEAYEQYF. In DNA form, the CDR3 reads TGTGCCAGCAGTTACGCGGGACAGGAAGCCTACGAGCAGTACTTC.

The chain is built from TRBV11-2 and TRBJ1-1; no clear D gene. CDR3 length: 13 residues. CDR1 is SGHAT, CDR2 FQNNGV, per germline. Trimming shortened V by 4 bases and J by 1 base, and 7 bases separated the two germline ends. The CDR3 nucleotides read TGTGCCAGCAGCTCCCGGGGGAACACTGAAGCTTTCTTT. Protein: CASSSRGNTEAFF.

This chain links TRBV6-1 with TRBJ2-1; a weak D match, TRBD2 (5 bases). Germline V CDR1 and CDR2: MNHNS, SASEGT. Trimming shortened V by 7 bases and J by 9 bases, and 19 bases separated the two germline ends. The CDR3 consists of 14 residues. The CDR3 nucleotides are TGTGCCAGCATAGAGAGGGCCATATTGGCTGAGCAGTTCTTC. Translating gives CASIERAILAEQFF.

The chain carries TRBV15 and TRBJ2-3; the D gene is possibly TRBD1 (6 bases). The CDR3 sequence is 13 residues long. V was shortened by 1 base and J by 7 bases, with 9 bases between the two germline ends. Germline CDR1 is LNHNV and CDR2 is YYDKDF (reference sequence). The CDR3 sequence is CATSRGTDHTQYF. In DNA form, the CDR3 reads TGTGCCACCAGCAGAGGGACAGATCATACGCAGTATTTT.

The chain combines TRBV7-2 with TRBJ2-1; the D gene is possibly TRBD2 (6 bases). V was shortened by 5 bases and J by 1 base, with 9 bases between the two germline ends. The CDR3 is 14 residues long. Germline CDR1 is SGHTA and CDR2 is FQGNSA. As DNA, the CDR3 is TGTGCCAGCAGCCTTAGCGGATCCTACAATGAGCAGTTCTTC. Its translation: CASSLSGSYNEQFF.

The rearrangement uses TRBV4-3 and TRBJ2-2, with D possibly matching TRBD1 (6 bases). CDR3 length: 16 residues. Trimming took 1 base from V and 4 from J, leaving 13 bases between them. Germline V gene data show CDR1 as LGHNA and CDR2 as YSLEER. The CDR3 loop is CASSQGPGASTGELFF. The CDR3 bases are TGCGCCAGCAGCCAAGGTCCAGGGGCGAGCACCGGGGAGCTGTTTTTT.

The rearrangement joins TRBV5-6 to TRBJ2-5; 8 nucleotides agree with TRBD1. J gave up 7 bases and V 4 bases, and 6 bases lay outside the gene matches. The CDR3 loop spans 13 amino acids. Germline V CDR1 and CDR2: SGHDT, YYEEEE. CDR3 nucleotides: TGTGCCAGCAGCAGAAACAGGGGGACGACCCAGTACTTC. Translation gives CASSRNRGTTQYF.

This chain connects TRBV10-3 to TRBJ2-7, with 9 positions matching TRBD2. The CDR3 sequence is 16 residues long. Germline CDR1 ENHRY, CDR2 SYGVKD. Trimming took 0 bases from V and 2 from J; bases not matched to a gene: 5. The CDR3 loop reads CAISESRGGAPYEQYF. The CDR3 region has the DNA TGTGCCATCAGTGAGTCGCGGGGGGGCGCCCCCTACGAGCAGTACTTC.

The chain is built from TRBV4-2 and TRBJ2-7, with 9 nucleotides matching TRBD2. CDR1 LGHNA and CDR2 YNFKEQ come from the germline V gene. After removal of 0 bases from V and 3 bases from J, the junction contained 12 bases not matched to a gene. The CDR3 consists of 18 residues. Written as DNA, the CDR3 is TGTGCCAGCAGCCAAGACATCACCGGGACTAGCTTTTACTACGAGCAGTACTTC. Protein product: CASSQDITGTSFYYEQYF.

The chain is built from TRBV19 and TRBJ2-1, with D possibly being TRBD2 (5 bases). Germline V gene sequence: CDR1 LNHDA, CDR2 SQIVND (reference sequence). CDR3 length: 15 residues. The germline V and J ends were trimmed by 7 bases and 2 bases, with 15 bases remaining between them. CDR3 residues: CASTQVGVTYNEQFF. The CDR3 DNA is TGTGCCAGTACCCAGGTCGGGGTTACCTACAATGAGCAGTTCTTC.

The rearrangement links TRBV28 to TRBJ2-7, with 8 bases fitting TRBD2. The CDR3 spans 15 residues. V dropped 5 bases and J dropped 5; count of bases not matched to a gene: 11. Germline values: CDR1 MDHEN, CDR2 SYDVKM. This chain's CDR3 is CASSTTSVGSNEQYF. The CDR3 nucleotides are TGTGCCAGCAGTACGACTAGCGTGGGTTCAAACGAGCAGTACTTC.

The chain is built from TRBV28 and TRBJ1-2; possibly TRBD1 for D (5 bases). The CDR3 covers 15 residues. V was clipped by 5 bases and J by 8 bases, with 21 bases between them. The V gene's germline CDR1 is MDHEN and CDR2 SYDVKM. The CDR3 nucleotides are TGTGCCAGCAGTCCTGGGGGGGGAACCGTTACCGGCTACACCTTC. The encoded protein is CASSPGGGTVTGYTF.

The chain is built from TRBV15 and TRBJ2-5; D unclear. The CDR3 loop spans 14 amino acids. Germline loops: CDR1 LNHNV, CDR2 YYDKDF (reference sequence). Trimming stripped 3 bases from V and 4 bases from J, with 12 bases between. CDR3 DNA sequence: TGTGCCACCAGCAGGGGTGTCGGAGTAGAGACCCAGTACTTC. Amino acid sequence: CATSRGVGVETQYF.

The V gene is TRBV30, the J gene TRBJ1-4; no clear D gene. CDR1 and CDR2 (germline): GTSNPN, SVGIG (reference sequence). The CDR3 consists of 13 residues. Trimming pared 7 bases from V and 3 bases from J, leaving 12 bases between. This chain's CDR3 is CAYDELANEKLFF. CDR3 nucleotides: TGTGCCTACGATGAGTTGGCTAATGAAAAACTGTTTTTT.

This rearrangement joins TRBV11-2 to TRBJ2-2, with no clear D. CDR3 length: 17 amino acids. The germline V gene encodes CDR1 SGHAT and CDR2 FQNNGV. Trimming removed 4 bases from V and 1 base from J, with 16 bases in between. The CDR3 sequence is CASSSPNPGQNTGELFF. The CDR3 coding sequence is TGTGCCAGCAGCTCACCCAATCCGGGTCAGAACACCGGGGAGCTGTTTTTT.

V gene TRBV7-2 combines with J gene TRBJ2-7; 10 nucleotides align to TRBD2. The CDR3 extends over 14 amino acids. The junction had 3 bases not matched to a gene; V was cut back by 7 bases and J by 0 bases. CDR1 and CDR2 (germline): SGHTA, FQGNSA. The CDR3 DNA sequence: TGTGCCAGCACCGGGACTAGCGCCTCCTACGAGCAGTACTTC. Protein product: CASTGTSASYEQYF.

CDR3 sequence: CASSDTGYEQYF. CDR3 nucleotides: TGCGCCAGCAGCGACACAGGGTACGAGCAGTACTTC. This sequence joins TRBV5-1 and TRBJ2-7; possibly TRBD1 for D (6 bases). The CDR3 is 12 residues long. V was trimmed by 4 bases and J by 4 bases, leaving 9 bases between them. Germline values: CDR1 SGHRS, CDR2 YFSETQ.

This clone was observed once. Here the CDR3 reads CASSLDRHEQYF. The CDR3 nucleotides are TGCGCCAGCAGCTTGGACAGGCACGAGCAGTACTTC. V and J are TRBV5-1 and TRBJ2-7, with TRBD1 as a possible D gene (5 bases). The V gene lost 0 bases and the J gene lost 5 bases, with 6 bases spanning the gap. The CDR3 covers 12 residues. Germline V gene data show CDR1 as SGHRS and CDR2 as YFSETQ. The full variable domain, with the rest looked up from reference TRBV5-1 and TRBJ2-7, is KAGVTQTPRYLIKTRGQQVTLSCSPISGHRSVSWYQQTPGQGLQFLFEYFSETQRNKGNFPGRFSGRQFSNSRSEMNVSTLELGDSALYLCASSLDRHEQYFGPGTRLTVT.